This entry lists 26 T cell receptor beta chains sequenced from one sample in a study of T cell repertoires in cytomegalovirus infection. TCRdb reprocessed the reads with MiXCR, giving one entry per CDR3 protein. The sample lists roughly 630,000 distinct CDR3 sequences, 20% to 25% occurring once. Sequencing was done on a sample of CD8+ T cells from PBMCs. These TCRs come from a human donor in good health (CMV status not recorded). Some clones in this sample may be carry-over from other donors' samples.

V is TRBV20-1 and J is TRBJ1-5; D is unresolved. CDR1 is DFQATT and CDR2 is SNEGSKA in the germline V gene (reference sequence). V shed 3 bases and J shed 0 bases, with 21 bases lying between them. This CDR3 has 18 residues. CDR3 bases: TGCAGTGCTAGCTCCCCGGACTCCACCCTAACTAGCAATCAGCCCCAGCATTTT. Translated, it gives CSASSPDSTLTSNQPQHF.

The rearrangement joins TRBV4-2 to TRBJ1-1; D remains ambiguous. Between the trimmed V and J ends, which lost 4 bases and 1 base, there was a span of 13 bases. Per the germline V gene, CDR1 is LGHNA and CDR2 is YNFKEQ. The CDR3 loop spans 15 amino acids. The CDR3 nucleotides are TGTGCCAGCAGCCTCCGGACTGTCGGGAACACTGAAGCTTTCTTT. It encodes CASSLRTVGNTEAFF.

The chain is built from TRBV29-1 and TRBJ2-6; 9 bases match TRBD1. The CDR3 is 14 residues long. J was trimmed by 11 bases and V by 6 bases; bases with no gene match: 11. Per the germline V gene, CDR1 is SQVTM and CDR2 is ANQGSEA. In nucleotides, the CDR3 is TGCAGCGTCAGGGACAGGGCGGGGGATTACGTCCTGACTTTC. As protein: CSVRDRAGDYVLTF.

This clonotype was counted once. The V and J genes are TRBV7-6 and TRBJ2-1; 12 bases fit TRBD2. The junction had 14 bases not matched to a gene; V was cut back by 5 bases and J by 0 bases. The CDR3 contains 20 residues. From germline, CDR1 is SGHVS and CDR2 FNYEAQ. CDR3 DNA sequence: TGTGCCAGCAGCCTCACCCGACTAGCGGGGGTAACAAGCTCCTACAATGAGCAGTTCTTC. Translation: CASSLTRLAGVTSSYNEQFF.

The chain couples TRBV7-6 to TRBJ1-1, with TRBD1 matching 7 bases. The CDR3 has 13 residues. V lost 1 base to trimming and J lost 8 bases; unmatched junction nucleotides: 4. Germline V lookup: CDR1 SGHVS, CDR2 FNYEAQ. CDR3 in amino acids: CASSLGGTVEAFF. The CDR3 nucleotides are TGTGCCAGCAGCTTAGGTGGGACAGTAGAAGCTTTCTTT. The complete variable domain, with remaining parts taken from reference TRBV7-6 and TRBJ1-1, reads GAGVSQSPRYKVTKRGQDVALRCDPISGHVSLYWYRQALGQGPEFLTYFNYEAQQDKSGLPNDRFSAERPEGSISTLTIQRTEQRDSAMYRCASSLGGTVEAFFGQGTRLTVV.

This clonotype was seen repeatedly, ten times or more. The chain couples TRBV7-6 to TRBJ2-5, with 8 bases aligning to TRBD1. The CDR3 has 15 amino acids. Germline CDR1 is SGHVS and CDR2 is FNYEAQ. J was trimmed by 2 bases and V by 1 base; bases with no gene match: 3. CDR3 nucleotide sequence: TGTGCCAGCAGCTTAGAACGGACAGGGCAAGAGACCCAGTACTTC. Translating gives CASSLERTGQETQYF. Together with reference TRBV7-6 and TRBJ2-5, the CDR3 gives the full variable domain: GAGVSQSPRYKVTKRGQDVALRCDPISGHVSLYWYRQALGQGPEFLTYFNYEAQQDKSGLPNDRFSAERPEGSISTLTIQRTEQRDSAMYRCASSLERTGQETQYFGPGTRLLVL.

This clonotype turned up a few times. The chain couples TRBV14 to TRBJ2-7, with 9 nucleotides matching TRBD1. The V and J ends lost 4 bases and 3 bases, in that order; junction bases with no gene match: 4. The CDR3 has 14 amino acids. Germline V gene data show CDR1 as SGHDN and CDR2 as FVKESK. The CDR3 loop reads CASSRPGQGYEQYF. The CDR3 DNA is TGTGCCAGCAGCCGCCCGGGACAGGGCTACGAGCAGTACTTC. The full variable domain, with the rest looked up from reference TRBV14 and TRBJ2-7, is EAGVTQFPSHSVIEKGQTVTLRCDPISGHDNLYWYRRVMGKEIKFLLHFVKESKQDESGMPNNRFLAERTGGTYSTLKVQPAELEDSGVYFCASSRPGQGYEQYFGPGTRLTVT.

The chain uses TRBV12-3 or TRBV12-4 and TRBJ2-1; 9 nucleotides agree with TRBD1. The CDR3 covers 14 residues. V gave up 1 base and J gave up 9 bases; unmatched junction bases: 4. CDR3: CASSLGWTGVEQFF. For the CDR3, the DNA is TGTGCCAGCAGTTTAGGTTGGACAGGGGTTGAGCAGTTCTTC.

The V and J genes are TRBV6-2 or TRBV6-3 and TRBJ2-1, with 10 positions matching TRBD2. This CDR3 is built from 16 residues. V dropped 5 bases and J dropped 7; count of bases not matched to a gene: 11. The germline gives CDR1 MNHEY, CDR2 SVGEGT. The CDR3 coding sequence is TGTGCCAGCAGTGCCTCCAGCGGGGGGGCCTGGAATGAGCAGTTCTTC. It is translated as CASSASSGGAWNEQFF.

This clonotype was detected ten times or more. The chain recombines TRBV5-1 with TRBJ1-1, with D perhaps TRBD1 (5 bases). The V gene's germline CDR1 is SGHRS and CDR2 YFSETQ. V was clipped by 0 bases and J by 3 bases, with 9 bases between them. CDR3 length equals 14 residues. Here the CDR3 reads CASSLAGTDTEAFF. The DNA for the CDR3 is TGCGCCAGCAGCTTGGCTGGGACGGACACTGAAGCTTTCTTT.

A word on this clonotype: A clone one base away is much larger, so this may be a read error. V gene TRBV25-1 combines with J gene TRBJ2-2, with a weak D call TRBD2 (6 bases). The germline V gene has CDR1 MGHDK and CDR2 SYGVNS. The CDR3 is 16 amino acids. V was cut by 10 bases and J by 0 bases, with 18 bases left in between. In DNA, the CDR3 is TGTGCCAACAGGCCGGCGGGGTTGGCGAACACCGGGGAGCTGTTTTTT. As protein: CANRPAGLANTGELFF.

This clonotype turned up a few times. The chain joins TRBV7-9 to TRBJ1-1; D gene ambiguous. CDR3 length: 14 amino acids. The germline V gene encodes CDR1 SEHNR and CDR2 FQNEAQ (reference sequence). Between the trimmed V and J ends, which lost 5 bases and 0 bases, there was a span of 10 bases. Here the CDR3 reads CASSPDTLNTEAFF. For the CDR3, the DNA is TGTGCCAGCAGCCCAGACACTCTGAACACTGAAGCTTTCTTT.

This clonotype was counted a few times. The genes are TRBV29-1 and TRBJ1-5; TRBD1 is a possible D gene (6 bases). V gave up 5 bases and J gave up 3 bases, with 8 bases separating them. Germline CDR1 SQVTM, CDR2 ANQGSEA. This CDR3 is built from 12 residues. The CDR3 DNA sequence: TGCAGCGTTCGGACAGACAATCAGCCCCAGCATTTT. Residues: CSVRTDNQPQHF.

This clonotype appeared a few times. The rearrangement joins TRBV28 to TRBJ2-1; TRBD2 is a possible D gene (7 bases). The CDR3 runs to 16 residues. Germline V CDR1 and CDR2: MDHEN, SYDVKM. The ends were cut back, 3 bases at V and 5 bases at J, with 17 bases in the middle. The CDR3 region is CASSFSVGGRNNEQFF. In DNA, the CDR3 is TGTGCCAGCAGTTTCTCTGTGGGGGGGCGGAACAATGAGCAGTTCTTC.

The chain uses TRBV10-3 and TRBJ2-7; a weak D match, TRBD1 (6 bases). Trimming pared 6 bases from V and 5 bases from J, leaving 17 bases between. CDR3 length: 14 amino acids. Per germline, CDR1 ENHRY and CDR2 SYGVKD. Written as DNA, the CDR3 is TGTGCCATCAGCCCCGGGACAAGGGCCCACGAGCAGTACGTC. Amino acid sequence: CAISPGTRAHEQYV.

This clonotype was detected only a few times. The chain couples TRBV6-6 to TRBJ1-6; D is undetermined. Trimming pared 4 bases from V and 16 bases from J, leaving 8 bases between. The CDR3 consists of 10 residues. Germline lookup yields CDR1 MNHNY and CDR2 SVGAGI (reference sequence). The CDR3 nucleotides are TGTGCCAGCAGTTCCGGCCAACTCCACTTT. It translates to CASSSGQLHF.

There are many counts of this clonotype. The J gene is TRBJ1-1, the V gene TRBV11-1, with 8 bases lining up with TRBD1. The CDR3 loop spans 15 amino acids. Germline-derived CDR1 and CDR2 are SGHAT and FQDESV (reference sequence). Unmatched junction bases numbered 5, after V lost 5 bases and J lost 0 bases. The CDR3, as DNA: TGTGCCAGCAGCCAACGACAGGGGATGAACACTGAAGCTTTCTTT. The encoded protein is CASSQRQGMNTEAFF.

This clonotype was observed at least ten times. V and J are TRBV15 and TRBJ2-3; D unclear. V was clipped by 0 bases and J by 0 bases, with 7 bases between them. Germline V CDR1 and CDR2: LNHNV, YYDKDF (reference sequence). The length of the CDR3 is 15 residues. CDR3 coding DNA: TGTGCCACCAGCAGAGATGATACTAGCACAGATACGCAGTATTTT. Translated: CATSRDDTSTDTQYF. Looking up the rest from reference TRBV15 and TRBJ2-3 gives the full variable domain: DAMVIQNPRYQVTQFGKPVTLSCSQTLNHNVMYWYQQKSSQAPKLLFHYYDKDFNNEADTPDNFQSRRPNTSFCFLDIRSPGLGDTAMYLCATSRDDTSTDTQYFGPGTRLTVL.

This clonotype was seen repeatedly, ten times or more. This chain connects TRBV7-9 to TRBJ2-5; TRBD2 agrees at 10 bases. V shed 6 bases and J 3 bases; nucleotides not matched to a gene: 4. This CDR3 region has 14 residues. Germline CDR1 and CDR2: SEHNR and FQNEAQ (reference sequence). The CDR3 region is CASRDTSGEETQYF. In nucleotides, the CDR3 is TGTGCCAGCAGGGATACTAGCGGGGAAGAGACCCAGTACTTC.

The V gene is TRBV6-2 or TRBV6-3, the J gene TRBJ2-1, with D possibly TRBD1 on 6 matching bases. The CDR3 totals 10 residues. The V and J ends lost 8 bases and 10 bases respectively, with 9 bases between them. Germline V gene lookup returns CDR1 MNHEY and CDR2 SVGEGT. CDR3 loop: CASQGSEQFF. The CDR3 DNA follows: TGTGCCAGCCAGGGGTCCGAGCAGTTCTTC.

Only a few counts were recorded for this clonotype. The rearrangement uses TRBV7-6 and TRBJ1-1; perhaps TRBD1 as D (5 bases). Germline V CDR1 and CDR2: SGHVS, FNYEAQ. This CDR3 is built from 14 residues. With 4 bases removed from V and 0 bases from J, the gap between germline ends came to 9 bases. Here the CDR3 DNA reads TGTGCCAGCAGCTCTGGGGGGGTGAACACTGAAGCTTTCTTT. Protein: CASSSGGVNTEAFF.

A single count supports this clonotype. One end of the junction is discordant with germline, which a read error may explain. The chain links TRBV28 to TRBJ2-1; TRBD1 matches at 8 bases. Germline V CDR1 and CDR2: MDHEN, SYDVKM. The CDR3 has 13 amino acids. The CDR3 protein is CVSSSDRGNEQFF. In DNA, the CDR3 is TGTGTCAGCAGTTCAGACAGGGGCAATGAGCAGTTCTTC.

Only a few counts were recorded for this clonotype. V gene TRBV7-9 combines with J gene TRBJ1-2; perhaps TRBD1 as D (5 bases). CDR1 SEHNR and CDR2 FQNEAQ come from the germline V gene (reference sequence). V shed 1 base and J shed 6 bases, with 12 bases lying between them. The CDR3 extends over 14 amino acids. CDR3 sequence: CASSLVGGGDGYTF. The DNA of the CDR3 is TGTGCCAGCAGCTTAGTCGGGGGGGGAGATGGCTACACCTTC.

This clonotype was seen only a few times. This chain connects TRBV11-3 to TRBJ2-2; 8 bases line up with TRBD1. The length of the CDR3 is 14 residues. Looked up from germline, CDR1 is SGHNT and CDR2 is YENEEA. Trimming cost V 8 bases and J 7 bases; bases outside gene matches: 9. The CDR3 DNA sequence: TGTGCCAGCGGAGGGCAGGGGGCGTTCGGGGAGCTGTTTTTT. Translated: CASGGQGAFGELFF.

This clonotype occurred many times. V gene TRBV7-8 combines with J gene TRBJ2-1, with 7 nucleotides matching TRBD1. Germline V gene data show CDR1 as SGHVS and CDR2 as FQNEAQ. The CDR3 length is 17 residues. J was trimmed by 4 bases and V by 8 bases; bases with no gene match: 17. The CDR3, as DNA: TGTGCCAGCCGCCTCTCGTCACAGGGGACAATTTACAATGAGCAGTTCTTC. It codes for CASRLSSQGTIYNEQFF.

The chain carries TRBV7-9 and TRBJ2-1; 7 bases agree with TRBD1. This CDR3 is built from 13 residues. Unmatched junction bases numbered 7, after V lost 4 bases and J lost 10 bases. CDR1 SEHNR and CDR2 FQNEAQ come from the germline V gene (reference sequence). The CDR3 DNA sequence: TGTGCCAGCAGCTATACAGGGGACGGGGAGCAGTTCTTC. Encoded protein: CASSYTGDGEQFF. Full variable domain (rest looked up from reference TRBV7-9 and TRBJ2-1): DTGVSQNPRHKITKRGQNVTFRCDPISEHNRLYWYRQTLGQGPEFLTYFQNEAQLEKSRLLSDRFSAERPKGSFSTLEIQRTEQGDSAMYLCASSYTGDGEQFFGPGTRLTVL.